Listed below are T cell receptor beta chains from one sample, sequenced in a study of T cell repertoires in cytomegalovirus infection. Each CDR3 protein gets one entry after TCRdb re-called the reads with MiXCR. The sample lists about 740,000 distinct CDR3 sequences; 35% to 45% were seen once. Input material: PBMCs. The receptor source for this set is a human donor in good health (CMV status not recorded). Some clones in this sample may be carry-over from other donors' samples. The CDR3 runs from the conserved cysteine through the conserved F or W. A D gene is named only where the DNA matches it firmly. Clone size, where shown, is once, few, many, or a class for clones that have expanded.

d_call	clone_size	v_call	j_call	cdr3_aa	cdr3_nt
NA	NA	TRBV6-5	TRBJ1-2	CASSRQGQFYGYTF	TGTGCCAGCAGTCGACAAGGCCAGTTCTATGGCTACACCTTC
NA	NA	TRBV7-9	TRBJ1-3	CASSWVGNTIYF	TGTGCCAGCAGCTGGGTGGGAAACACCATATATTTT
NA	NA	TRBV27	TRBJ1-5	CASSLSGLRQPQHF	TGTGCCAGCAGTTTATCCGGTCTCAGGCAGCCCCAGCATTTT
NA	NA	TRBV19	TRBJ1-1	CASTVTAVRTEAFF	TGTGCCAGTACCGTGACAGCGGTCCGCACTGAAGCTTTCTTT
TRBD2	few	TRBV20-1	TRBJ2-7	CSARLAGVYEQYF	TGCAGTGCTAGGCTAGCGGGTGTCTACGAGCAGTACTTC
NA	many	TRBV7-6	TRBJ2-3	CASSLGGGPSTDTQYF	TGTGCCAGCAGCTTAGGGGGGGGGCCCAGCACAGATACGCAGTATTTT
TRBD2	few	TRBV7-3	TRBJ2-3	CASSPLAGGADTQYF	TGTGCCAGCAGCCCACTAGCGGGGGGCGCAGATACGCAGTATTTT
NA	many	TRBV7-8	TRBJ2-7	CASSLVGEQYF	TGTGCCAGCAGCTTAGTTGGCGAGCAGTACTTC
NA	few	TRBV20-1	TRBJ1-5	CSAREKNQPQHF	TGCAGTGCTAGAGAGAAAAATCAGCCCCAGCATTTT
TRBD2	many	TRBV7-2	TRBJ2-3	CASSYLAGGADTQYF	TGTGCCAGCAGCTACCTAGCGGGGGGGGCAGATACGCAGTATTTT
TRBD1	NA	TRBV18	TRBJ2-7	CASSPDPGQGSYEQYF	TGTGCCAGCTCACCCGACCCGGGACAGGGCTCCTACGAGCAGTACTTC
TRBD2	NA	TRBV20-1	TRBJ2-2	CSATLRRGSTPSGELFF	TGCAGTGCCACCCTCAGGCGGGGGTCTACCCCATCCGGGGAGCTGTTTTTT
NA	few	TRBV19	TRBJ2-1	CASSIKQTLYNEQFF	TGTGCCAGTAGTATTAAACAGACCCTCTACAATGAGCAGTTCTTC
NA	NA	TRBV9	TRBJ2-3	CASSDLRDPDTQYF	TGTGCCAGCAGCGACCTCCGGGACCCAGATACGCAGTATTTT
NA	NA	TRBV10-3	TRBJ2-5	CAISGTAAETQYF	TGTGCCATCAGCGGCACTGCTGCAGAGACCCAGTACTTC
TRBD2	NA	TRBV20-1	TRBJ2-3	CSARGVRGRLAGPDTQYF	TGCAGTGCTAGAGGAGTACGTGGTCGGCTAGCGGGACCAGATACGCAGTATTTT
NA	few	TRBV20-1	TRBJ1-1	CSPQPGHLNTEAFF	TGCAGCCCTCAACCGGGACATCTAAACACTGAAGCTTTCTTT
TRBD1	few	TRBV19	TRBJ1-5	CASRLRDREFGQPQHF	TGTGCCAGTAGACTGAGGGACAGGGAATTCGGTCAGCCCCAGCATTTT
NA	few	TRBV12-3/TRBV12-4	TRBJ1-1	CASRLMMYAEAFF	TGTGCCAGCAGACTTATGATGTACGCTGAAGCTTTCTTT
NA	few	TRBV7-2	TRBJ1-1	CASSPDPGNTEAFF	TGTGCCAGCAGCCCAGACCCGGGGAACACTGAAGCTTTCTTT
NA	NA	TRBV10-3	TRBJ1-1	CAIRVYLNTEAFF	TGTGCCATCAGGGTTTACCTGAACACTGAAGCTTTCTTT
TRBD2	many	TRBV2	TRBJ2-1	CASSLGSGNYNEQFF	TGTGCCAGCAGCTTGGGTAGCGGGAACTACAATGAGCAGTTCTTC
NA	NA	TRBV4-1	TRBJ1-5	CASSRALGRGGQPQHF	TGCGCCAGCAGCCGAGCCCTGGGACGGGGAGGTCAGCCCCAGCATTTT
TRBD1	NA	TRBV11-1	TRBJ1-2	CASSQQGTAYTF	TGTGCCAGCAGCCAACAGGGGACCGCCTACACCTTC
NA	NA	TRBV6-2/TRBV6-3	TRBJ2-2	CASSHRANTGELFF	TGTGCCAGCAGTCACAGGGCGAACACCGGGGAGCTGTTTTTT